This TCR beta chain was obtained from a study of response to subunit inactivated influenza vaccine. TCRdb reanalysed the RT-PCR reads using MiXCR and keeps one entry per CDR3 protein. The data contain roughly 780,000 distinct CDR3 sequences, approximately 18% of them singletons. This CDR3 has 15 amino acids. With V trimmed by 2 bases and J by 1 base, 6 bases remained unmatched. Per the germline V gene, CDR1 is DFQATT and CDR2 is SNEGSKA (reference sequence). The chain employs TRBV20-1 and TRBJ2-7, with 9 positions matching TRBD2. The material was PBMCs from blood, obtained roughly 5 days after vaccination. The clonotype originates from a man aged 50 to 59 who received an inactivated influenza vaccine. CDR3 coding DNA: TGCAGTGCTAGAAAAATTAGCGGGAGTTCCTACGAGCAGTACTTC. This sequence encodes CSARKISGSSYEQYF.